This T cell receptor beta chain originates from a study of cytomegalovirus exposure and HLA in healthy donors. Regarding the study as a whole: In most subjects, TCR beta sequences reportedly gave accurate predictions of HLA-A and HLA-B alleles. A later analysis reportedly identified an Asian-associated ancestry cluster as carrying fewer N-insertions than the roughly 700-donor mean.

The PCR was carried out with 60 Vbeta primers and 13 Jbeta primers. TCRdb keeps only in-frame clones here, not all; method: immunoSEQ multiplex PCR. The data contain some 180,000 clones, 75% to 90% of them singletons. Worth noting for this clone: Its antigen is unknown.

Trimming left V 3 bases short and J 3 bases short, with 8 bases between. Germline V gene data show CDR1 as LNHDA and CDR2 as SQIVND (reference sequence). CDR3 length equals 13 residues. This TCR came from a girl aged 5 to 17 in good health and CMV-seropositive. The material sequenced was PBMCs. V and J are TRBV19 and TRBJ1-1; tentatively, D is TRBD1 (6 bases). This CDR3 is CASSIRGYTEAFF. In DNA, the CDR3 is TGTGCCAGTAGTATCAGGGGCTACACTGAAGCTTTCTTT.